This T cell receptor (beta chain) derives from a study of shared clonotypes between healthy human individuals. The CDR3 extends over 16 amino acids. Libraries were prepared by immunoSEQ multiplex PCR; TCRdb keeps only in-frame clonotypes and omits some of them. The sample holds under 550,000 clones, 90% to 97% seen once. Splitting of CD4+ cells produced CD45RA+ naive and CD45RA-negative memory subsets. Sequencing input: naive CD4+ T cells sorted from blood. Subset here: CD45RA+ positively selected. This sequence originates from a woman aged 30 to 39 in good health. The chain carries TRBV21-1 and TRBJ2-5; the D call in the table, TRBD2, was not verified against the DNA. TRBV21-1 corresponds to a pseudogene. The DNA for the CDR3 is TGTGCCAGCAGCAGTTCGCTAGCGGGGAGACAAGAGACCCAGTACTTC. This sequence encodes CASSSSLAGRQETQYF.